The T cell receptor (beta chain) under discussion was sequenced for a study of shared clonotypes between healthy human individuals. The CDR3 has 18 amino acids. J lost 5 bases, V lost 2 bases, and 16 bases had no gene match. CDR1 is MNHEY, CDR2 SMNVEV, per germline (reference sequence). Clones were sequenced by immunoSEQ multiplex PCR, and TCRdb holds only the in-frame ones, with some missing. The table lists some 1.4 million clones, roughly 95% of them singletons. Sequenced: naive CD4+ T cells sorted from blood. Noted subset: CD45RA+ positively selected. The TCR originated in a man aged 25 to 40 in good health. This chain links TRBV27 with TRBJ2-5; 8 bases line up with TRBD2. The CDR3 sequence is CASSLSGDRTSSEETQYF. CDR3 DNA: TGTGCCAGCAGTTTAAGTGGCGATCGGACTAGCTCGGAGGAGACCCAGTACTTC.